The entry that follows covers one TCR beta chain sequence. The data are from a study of cytomegalovirus exposure and HLA in healthy donors. At the level of the study: The study placed 80% to 90% of its roughly 400 genotyped donors in the Caucasian-associated ancestry cluster.

Germline V lookup: CDR1 SGHNT, CDR2 YENEEA. The length of the CDR3 is 15 residues. V gave up 5 bases and J gave up 6 bases; unmatched junction bases: 10. PCR amplification relied on 60 Vbeta primers (plus 13 Jbeta primers). Study processing details: Unique TCR beta chains totaled some 80 million in a later count, with around 10 million of them shared. Profiling relied on immunoSEQ multiplex PCR, and the TCRdb table lists in-frame clones only, not all of them. V, J and clone size are taken as reported in that table, and D and trimming were inferred from the DNA itself. The sample includes tens of thousands of clones, 75% of them seen just once.

The chain couples TRBV11-3 to TRBJ2-1, with 7 nucleotides matching TRBD1. The receptor was derived from a man aged 40-49 years in good health and CMV-seronegative. Sample: PBMCs. CDR3 coding DNA: TGTGCCAGCAGCCCCGGGGACAGAGACACCAATGAGCAGTTCTTC. Protein product: CASSPGDRDTNEQFF.